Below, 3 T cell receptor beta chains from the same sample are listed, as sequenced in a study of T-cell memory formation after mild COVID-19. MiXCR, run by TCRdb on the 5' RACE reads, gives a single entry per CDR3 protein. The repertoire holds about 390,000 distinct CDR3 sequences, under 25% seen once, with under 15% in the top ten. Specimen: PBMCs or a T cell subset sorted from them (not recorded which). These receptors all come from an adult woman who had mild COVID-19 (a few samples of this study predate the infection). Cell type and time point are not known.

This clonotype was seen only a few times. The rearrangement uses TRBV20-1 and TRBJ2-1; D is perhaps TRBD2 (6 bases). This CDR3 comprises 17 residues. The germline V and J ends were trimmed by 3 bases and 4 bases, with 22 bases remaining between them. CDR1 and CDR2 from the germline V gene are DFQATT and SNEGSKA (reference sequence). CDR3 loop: CSARTVLGGATYNEQFF. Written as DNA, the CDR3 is TGCAGTGCTAGGACAGTCCTCGGCGGGGCGACATACAATGAGCAGTTCTTC.

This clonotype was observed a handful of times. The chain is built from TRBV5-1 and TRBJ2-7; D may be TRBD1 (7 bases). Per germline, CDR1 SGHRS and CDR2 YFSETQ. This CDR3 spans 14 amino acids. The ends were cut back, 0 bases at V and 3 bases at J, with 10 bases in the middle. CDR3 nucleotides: TGCGCCAGCAGCTTGGGCAGGGGGGACTACGAGCAGTACTTC. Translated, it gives CASSLGRGDYEQYF.

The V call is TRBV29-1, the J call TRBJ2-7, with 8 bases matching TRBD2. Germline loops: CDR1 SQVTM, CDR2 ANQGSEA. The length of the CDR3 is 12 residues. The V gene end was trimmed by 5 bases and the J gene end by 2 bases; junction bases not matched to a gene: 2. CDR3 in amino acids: CSVLTSAYEQYF. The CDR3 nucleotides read TGCAGCGTTTTGACTAGCGCCTACGAGCAGTACTTC.